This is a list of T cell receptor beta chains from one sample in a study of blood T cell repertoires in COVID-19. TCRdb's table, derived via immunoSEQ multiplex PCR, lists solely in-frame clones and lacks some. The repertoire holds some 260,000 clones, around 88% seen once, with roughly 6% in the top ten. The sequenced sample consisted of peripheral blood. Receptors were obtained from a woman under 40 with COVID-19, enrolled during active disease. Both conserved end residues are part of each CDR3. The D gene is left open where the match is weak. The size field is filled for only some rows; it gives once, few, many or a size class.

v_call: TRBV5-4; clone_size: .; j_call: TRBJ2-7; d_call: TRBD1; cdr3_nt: TGTGCCAGCAGACGGACAGGGACCTACGAGCAGTACTTC; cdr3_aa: CASRRTGTYEQYF
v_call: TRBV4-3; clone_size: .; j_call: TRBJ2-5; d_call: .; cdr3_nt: TGCGCCAGCAGCCGGCGGGGCGGGGAGACCCAGTACTTC; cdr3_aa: CASSRRGGETQYF
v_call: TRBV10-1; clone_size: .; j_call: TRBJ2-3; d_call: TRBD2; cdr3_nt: TGCGCCAGCGGGTCTAGCGGGGCAGATACGCAGTATTTT; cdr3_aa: CASGSSGADTQYF
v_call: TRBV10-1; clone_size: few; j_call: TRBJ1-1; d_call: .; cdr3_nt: TGCGCCAGCAGTGACCCCAGAGGCACTGAAGCTTTCTTT; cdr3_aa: CASSDPRGTEAFF
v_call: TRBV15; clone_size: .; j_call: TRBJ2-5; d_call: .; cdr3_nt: TGTGCCACCAGCAGAGCTCTAGTCGGAGAGACCCAGTACTTC; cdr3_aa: CATSRALVGETQYF
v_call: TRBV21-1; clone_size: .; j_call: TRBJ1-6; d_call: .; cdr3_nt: TGTGCCAGCAGCAAAGTGTACGGGGGGCGCGATTCACCCCTCCACTTT; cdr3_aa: CASSKVYGGRDSPLHF
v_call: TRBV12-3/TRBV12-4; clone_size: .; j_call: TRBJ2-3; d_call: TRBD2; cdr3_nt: TGTGCCGGATTGACTAGCGGGATAGATACGCAGTATTTT; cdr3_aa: CAGLTSGIDTQYF
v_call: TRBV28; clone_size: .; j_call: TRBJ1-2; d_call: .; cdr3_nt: TGTGCCAGCAGCCCCCCCCAGGGATTTGGCTACACCTTC; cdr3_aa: CASSPPQGFGYTF
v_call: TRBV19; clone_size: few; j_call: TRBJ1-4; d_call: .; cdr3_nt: TGTGCCAGTAGTCGGGTGGCAGTCCGAGCAACTAATGAAAAACTGTTTTTT; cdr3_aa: CASSRVAVRATNEKLFF
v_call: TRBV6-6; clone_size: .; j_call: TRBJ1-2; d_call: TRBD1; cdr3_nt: TGTGCCAGCCTTGATCAGACAGGGACCTACACCTTC; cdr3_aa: CASLDQTGTYTF
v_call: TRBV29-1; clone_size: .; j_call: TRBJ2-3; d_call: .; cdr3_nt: TGCAGCGTTGATGTGCTGGGGCAGGGGAGCACAGATACGCAGTATTTT; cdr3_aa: CSVDVLGQGSTDTQYF
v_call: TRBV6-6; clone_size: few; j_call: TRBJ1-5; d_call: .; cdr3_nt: TGTGCCAGCAGAGACCAGGTTAGCAATCAGCCCCAGCATTTT; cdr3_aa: CASRDQVSNQPQHF
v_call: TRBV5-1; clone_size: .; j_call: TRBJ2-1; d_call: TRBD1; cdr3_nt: TGCGCCAGCAGCTACAACAGGGGAAACAACAATGAGCAGTTCTTC; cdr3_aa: CASSYNRGNNNEQFF
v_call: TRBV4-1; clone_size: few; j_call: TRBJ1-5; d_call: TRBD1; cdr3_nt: TGCGCCAGCAGCCAAGGGGACAGGGAAGGAGGACCCCAGCATTTT; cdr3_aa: CASSQGDREGGPQHF
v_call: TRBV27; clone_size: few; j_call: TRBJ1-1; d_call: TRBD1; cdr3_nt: TGTGCCAGCAGTTCAGACAGGGTTACTGAAGCTTTCTTT; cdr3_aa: CASSSDRVTEAFF
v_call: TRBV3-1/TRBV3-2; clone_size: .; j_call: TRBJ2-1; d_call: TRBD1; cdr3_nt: TGTGCCAGCAGCGGCTCTAGGGGGCCGGGGAACAATGAGCAGTTCTTC; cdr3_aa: CASSGSRGPGNNEQFF
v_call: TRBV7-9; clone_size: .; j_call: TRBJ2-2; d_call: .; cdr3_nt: TGTGCCAGCAGCTTAGGCGGCGGGCCCGAGCTGTTTTTT; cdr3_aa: CASSLGGGPELFF
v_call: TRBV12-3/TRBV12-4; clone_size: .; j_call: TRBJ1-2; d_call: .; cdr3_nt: TGTGCCAGCAGTAACGACAACGGCTACACCTTC; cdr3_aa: CASSNDNGYTF